One and the same sample provided the 17 T cell receptor beta chains below, sequenced in a study of CD8 T cells in Susac syndrome. cDNA came from around 0.5 to 1 ug RNA primed by random hexamers. TCRdb reprocessed the immunoSEQ multiplex PCR reads with MiXCR, giving one entry per CDR3 protein. This sample carries roughly 200,000 distinct CDR3 sequences, roughly 91% of them seen once, and the ten largest clones take about 0.09%. The sample was CD4+ T cells from PBMCs. The receptors were gathered from a human donor with Susac syndrome.

The chain uses TRBV29-1 and TRBJ1-1; TRBD1 aligns across 9 bases. The length of the CDR3 is 13 residues. The germline V gene has CDR1 SQVTM and CDR2 ANQGSEA. Unmatched junction bases numbered 6, after V lost 6 bases and J lost 4 bases. The chain's CDR3 is CSVSDRGGTEAFF. CDR3 nucleotides: TGCAGCGTCTCGGACAGGGGCGGCACTGAAGCTTTCTTT.

The chain couples TRBV7-2 to TRBJ2-1; either TRBD1 or TRBD2 may fit D (5 bases each). Germline CDR1 and CDR2: SGHTA and FQGNSA. The CDR3 is made up of 14 amino acids. V lost 3 bases, J lost 7 bases, and 13 bases lay in between. The CDR3 sequence: CASSLTTGRNEQFF. Here the CDR3 DNA reads TGTGCCAGCAGCTTGACTACGGGACGGAATGAGCAGTTCTTC.

CDR3 sequence: CASRGTRFFGELFF. The CDR3 bases are TGTGCCAGCCGTGGGACAAGGTTTTTCGGGGAGCTGTTTTTT. The chain couples TRBV25-1 to TRBJ2-2; tentative D call: TRBD1 (6 bases). The CDR3 loop spans 14 amino acids. Germline assignment: CDR1 MGHDK and CDR2 SYGVNS. V was trimmed by 8 bases and J by 7 bases, leaving 17 bases between them.

This sequence joins TRBV3-1 and TRBJ2-3, with 9 nucleotides matching TRBD1. V gave up 3 bases and J gave up 7 bases; unmatched junction bases: 5. CDR3 length equals 14 residues. CDR1 and CDR2 (germline): LGHDT, YNNKEL (reference sequence). The CDR3 loop reads CASSQTGGAHTQYF. As DNA, the CDR3 is TGTGCCAGCAGCCAGACAGGGGGGGCACATACGCAGTATTTT.

The chain links TRBV7-9 to TRBJ1-2, with D possibly matching TRBD1 (5 bases). This CDR3 spans 15 amino acids. V was clipped by 0 bases and J by 1 base, with 9 bases between them. Germline assignment: CDR1 SEHNR and CDR2 FQNEAQ (reference sequence). The CDR3 DNA follows: TGTGCCAGCAGCTTAGCCGGGACCGGTAACTATGGCTACACCTTC. It specifies CASSLAGTGNYGYTF.

The gene calls are TRBV20-1 and TRBJ1-4; D unresolved. Germline V gene data show CDR1 as DFQATT and CDR2 as SNEGSKA (reference sequence). This CDR3 has 10 amino acids. Trimming shortened V by 3 bases and J by 8 bases, and 4 bases separated the two germline ends. The CDR3 DNA reads TGCAGTGCTAGGGGGGAAAAACTGTTTTTT. Translation: CSARGEKLFF.

The chain employs TRBV6-5 and TRBJ1-2, with D possibly matching TRBD1 (5 bases). Trimming removed 4 bases at V and 4 bases at J, with 16 bases between. CDR3 length: 15 amino acids. Germline lookup yields CDR1 MNHEY and CDR2 SVGAGI. CDR3 residues: CASSSRTPRAYGYTF. In DNA form, the CDR3 reads TGTGCCAGCAGTTCCCGGACGCCCAGGGCCTATGGCTACACCTTC.

This clonotype was seen a single time. This chain joins TRBV10-1 and TRBJ2-1; D remains ambiguous. The CDR3 is made up of 13 amino acids. V lost 2 bases and J lost 4, with 6 bases in between. Looked up from germline, CDR1 is WNHNN and CDR2 is SYGVQD (reference sequence). CDR3 in amino acids: CASSETRYNEQFF. For the CDR3, the DNA is TGCGCCAGCAGTGAGACCCGATACAATGAGCAGTTCTTC.

This sequence joins TRBV20-1 and TRBJ2-7, with 11 bases aligning to TRBD2. The CDR3 totals 14 residues. Looked up from germline, CDR1 is DFQATT and CDR2 is SNEGSKA (reference sequence). The junction had 6 bases not matched to a gene; V was cut back by 5 bases and J by 3 bases. CDR3 DNA: TGCAGTGCTGTAAGACTAGCGGGGATCTACGAGCAGTACTTC. It encodes CSAVRLAGIYEQYF.

CDR3 bases: TGTGCCAGCAGCCAAATCGGGACAGGGTCCTCCTACGAGCAGTACTTC. As protein: CASSQIGTGSSYEQYF. The chain recombines TRBV4-2 with TRBJ2-7, with 9 bases lining up with TRBD1. The CDR3 contains 16 residues. Trimming cost V 2 bases and J 0 bases; bases outside gene matches: 5. Germline V gene sequence: CDR1 LGHNA, CDR2 YNFKEQ.

The J gene is TRBJ1-2, the V gene TRBV4-2; TRBD1 matches 9 bases. The CDR3 covers 14 residues. J gave up 7 bases and V 5 bases, and 8 bases lay outside the gene matches. The germline V gene has CDR1 LGHNA and CDR2 YNFKEQ. The CDR3 nucleotides read TGTGCCAGCAGCATACCGGGACAGGGAGGTGGCTACACCTTC. Translated: CASSIPGQGGGYTF.

This chain connects TRBV11-2 to TRBJ2-1, with TRBD2 matching 8 bases. The CDR3 spans 16 residues. Looked up from germline, CDR1 is SGHAT and CDR2 is FQNNGV. After removal of 7 bases from V and 7 bases from J, the junction contained 15 bases not matched to a gene. The CDR3 loop reads CASTVGAGVQKNEQFF. The CDR3 DNA is TGTGCCAGCACGGTCGGAGCGGGAGTGCAGAAAAATGAGCAGTTCTTC.

The rearrangement uses TRBV18 and TRBJ1-1; D remains unclear. The CDR3 is 15 amino acids. V lost 3 bases, J lost 1 base, and 12 bases lay in between. CDR1 and CDR2 (germline): KGHSH, LQKENI. CDR3 sequence (DNA): TGTGCCAGCTCACCTCGGGATTCGAAGAACACTGAAGCTTTCTTT. Residues: CASSPRDSKNTEAFF.

This clonotype was observed a few times. The rearrangement joins TRBV30 to TRBJ1-6; TRBD1 might be the D (6 bases). Per germline, CDR1 GTSNPN and CDR2 SVGIG (reference sequence). CDR3 size: 13 residues. V was pared by 3 bases and J by 7 bases, with 10 bases between. Written as DNA, the CDR3 is TGTGCCTGGAGAGGGGGGGGGAATTCACCCCTCCACTTT. Encoded protein: CAWRGGGNSPLHF. Looking up the rest from reference TRBV30 and TRBJ1-6 gives the full variable domain: SQTIHQWPATLVQPVGSPLSLECTVEGTSNPNLYWYRQAAGRGLQLLFYSVGIGQISSEVPQNLSASRPQDRQFILSSKKLLLSDSGFYLCAWRGGGNSPLHFGNGTRLTVT.

The chain has TRBV28 and TRBJ2-2; D gene unclear. Trimming took off 6 bases at V and 0 bases at J, with 14 bases between the two ends. CDR1 and CDR2 from the germline V gene are MDHEN and SYDVKM. The CDR3 extends over 16 amino acids. The CDR3 DNA sequence: TGTGCCAGCAGCCCCCCGTGGCAGCCGAACACCGGGGAGCTGTTTTTT. Its protein product is CASSPPWQPNTGELFF. The full variable domain, rest sourced from reference TRBV28 and TRBJ2-2, is DVKVTQSSRYLVKRTGEKVFLECVQDMDHENMFWYRQDPGLGLRLIYFSYDVKMKEKGDIPEGYSVSREKKERFSLILESASTNQTSMYLCASSPPWQPNTGELFFGEGSRLTVL.

The chain employs TRBV21-1 and TRBJ2-1; the DNA was not used to check the table's D call, TRBD1. TRBV21-1 is a pseudogene locus. The CDR3 consists of 14 residues. In nucleotides, the CDR3 is TGTGCCAGCAGCGGCGAGGGACCCAACAATGAGCAGTTCTTC. This codes for CASSGEGPNNEQFF.

The chain uses TRBV6-1 and TRBJ2-6, with TRBD1 matching 8 bases. Germline loops: CDR1 MNHNS, CDR2 SASEGT. The CDR3 extends over 17 amino acids. J was trimmed by 2 bases and V by 5 bases; bases with no gene match: 8. The CDR3 DNA sequence: TGTGCCAGCAGTACCCTCCCGACAGGGGCTGGGGCCAACGTCCTGACTTTC. Its protein is CASSTLPTGAGANVLTF.